A selection of T cell receptor beta chains follows, all from one sample in a study of shared clonotypes between healthy human individuals. TCRdb's copy holds only in-frame clones and misses some; the assay was immunoSEQ multiplex PCR. In the table there are 2,500,000 or so clones, just under 95% of which are singletons. Sequencing used naive CD4+ T cells from PBMCs. Receptors were obtained from a man between 18 and 35 years old in good health. Some clones in this sample may be carry-over from other donors' samples. Each CDR3 is given with its conserved first and last residue. Fields, in order: CDR3 DNA, CDR3 protein, D gene, J gene, V gene, clone size. D genes are given only for firm matches. Clone sizes are given selectively: once, few, many, or a class where the clone is expanded.

TGTGCCAGCAGCCGGGTGCGAGAAAACATTCAGTACTTC	CASSRVRENIQYF	NA	TRBJ2-4	TRBV13	NA
TGTGCCAGCAGTTTAGGGGCAGGGTTAAGTGCTGAAGCTTTCTTT	CASSLGAGLSAEAFF	NA	TRBJ1-1	TRBV28	NA
TGTGCCAGCAGCTCAAACCGGGACAGGGGGCGCTCTGGCTACACCTTC	CASSSNRDRGRSGYTF	TRBD1	TRBJ1-2	TRBV7-2	NA
TGCGCCAGCAGCCAAACTGCCGTGGTAAACTATGGCTACACCTTC	CASSQTAVVNYGYTF	NA	TRBJ1-2	TRBV4-3	NA
TGTGCCAGCCGACAGTATCGGAATTCCGAGCAGTACTTC	CASRQYRNSEQYF	NA	TRBJ2-7	TRBV28	NA
TGTGCCAGCTCACAAACAGGGGTCTCCTCCTACGAGCAGTACTTC	CASSQTGVSSYEQYF	TRBD1	TRBJ2-7	TRBV18	NA
TGTGCCAGCAGCTTTGCAGGGTTCGGCTATGGCTACACCTTC	CASSFAGFGYGYTF	NA	TRBJ1-2	TRBV11-2	NA
TGTGCCAGCAGCCTAGCGGGCCTTCTGGAGACCCAGTACTTC	CASSLAGLLETQYF	TRBD2	TRBJ2-5	TRBV7-9	NA
TGTGCCAGCAGTGGACATGGATCCGGGGAGCTGTTTTTT	CASSGHGSGELFF	NA	TRBJ2-2	TRBV6-1	NA
TGTGCCAGCTCCTCAAATACGGCGGGAGGGACGTACGAGCAGTACTTC	CASSSNTAGGTYEQYF	TRBD2	TRBJ2-7	TRBV18	once
TGTGCCAGCGGGTCAGAGGGCCAGCCCCAGCATTTT	CASGSEGQPQHF	NA	TRBJ1-5	TRBV9	NA
TGTGCCTGGATAAGGTCTGGGGGGACAGGAAATGAGCAGTTCTTC	CAWIRSGGTGNEQFF	TRBD1	TRBJ2-1	TRBV30	NA
TGCAGCGTTGAATGGTTCTTTTCAGGGTCAGGACTAGCGGGAACGGATGAGCAGTACTTC	CSVEWFFSGSGLAGTDEQYF	TRBD2	TRBJ2-7	TRBV29-1	once
TGTGCCAGCACGGACGGGCGACGAGGGAACATTCAGTACTTC	CASTDGRRGNIQYF	NA	TRBJ2-4	TRBV6-5	NA
TGTGCCAGCAGTTCACGGACAGGAGCGTATAGCAATCAGCCCCAGCATTTT	CASSSRTGAYSNQPQHF	TRBD1	TRBJ1-5	TRBV28	NA
TGTGCCAGCAACCCTAGCGGGAGGGCGCTACGCGAGCAGTACTTC	CASNPSGRALREQYF	TRBD2	TRBJ2-7	TRBV6-6	NA
TGTGCCAGCAGTGAAACAGGGGGCTCCCAAGAGACCCAGTACTTC	CASSETGGSQETQYF	TRBD1	TRBJ2-5	TRBV2	NA
TGTGCCACCAGCCGCTCTCAGGTCGCGAACACCGGGGAGCTGTTTTTT	CATSRSQVANTGELFF	NA	TRBJ2-2	TRBV15	NA
TGTGCCTGGAGTGCACAGGTCCAAGAGACCCAGTACTTC	CAWSAQVQETQYF	NA	TRBJ2-5	TRBV30	once
TGCGCCAGCAGCTGGGGCGCGGACGGGCAGCCCCAGCATTTT	CASSWGADGQPQHF	NA	TRBJ1-5	TRBV5-1	NA
TGCAGCGCCGACAGGCCCAACACCGGGGAGCTGTTTTTT	CSADRPNTGELFF	NA	TRBJ2-2	TRBV29-1	NA
TGCGCCAGCAGCTTGGATCTTCAAGAGACCCAGTACTTC	CASSLDLQETQYF	NA	TRBJ2-5	TRBV5-1	NA
TGTGCCAGCAGCGTACCACAGATCACAGATACGCAGTATTTT	CASSVPQITDTQYF	NA	TRBJ2-3	TRBV9	NA
TGTGCCAGCAGCTTTACCCAGGGGGGTGCCGAGCAGTACTTC	CASSFTQGGAEQYF	NA	TRBJ2-7	TRBV13	NA
TGCGCCAGCCCTACGCGGGGGCCGAGGACTGAAGCTTTCTTT	CASPTRGPRTEAFF	NA	TRBJ1-1	TRBV23-1	NA
TGTGCCAGTACAGACAGGGCCAAAAACATTCAGTACTTC	CASTDRAKNIQYF	NA	TRBJ2-4	TRBV19	NA
TGTGCTAGTGGTTTGGGCCAAACCTACAATGAGCAGTTCTTC	CASGLGQTYNEQFF	NA	TRBJ2-1	TRBV12-5	NA
TGTGCCAGCAGTTCCAGTCCCCCCTCCCTATACACAGATACGCAGTATTTT	CASSSSPPSLYTDTQYF	NA	TRBJ2-3	TRBV28	once
TGCGCCAGCAGTCAGGGACTAGCGAGATACAATGAGCAGTTCTTC	CASSQGLARYNEQFF	TRBD2	TRBJ2-1	TRBV23-1	NA
TGTGCCAGCAGCAGCAGTTTTTTCATGAACACTGAAGCTTTCTTT	CASSSSFFMNTEAFF	NA	TRBJ1-1	TRBV7-8	once
TGTGCCAGCACCACCCAGGGGGGCACGAGCTCTGGAAACACCATATATTTT	CASTTQGGTSSGNTIYF	TRBD1	TRBJ1-3	TRBV28	NA
TGCAGCGTCCATAGAGGGCCTACGGTCCAGTACTTC	CSVHRGPTVQYF	NA	TRBJ2-5	TRBV29-1	NA
TGCGCCAGCAGCCAAGATAGATTCGGGACTAGCGGGAGGGCTTACACCGGGGAGCTGTTTTTT	CASSQDRFGTSGRAYTGELFF	TRBD2	TRBJ2-2	TRBV4-1	NA
TGTGCTAGTGGTTTAGGGGGCGCGAACACCGGGGAGCTGTTTTTT	CASGLGGANTGELFF	TRBD1	TRBJ2-2	TRBV12-5	NA
TGCAGCGTGGGGGTCACCGGGGAGCTGTTTTTT	CSVGVTGELFF	NA	TRBJ2-2	TRBV29-1	NA
TGTGCCAGCAGAAAGGGTCCTAGACAGCGCTACAATGAGCAGTTCTTC	CASRKGPRQRYNEQFF	NA	TRBJ2-1	TRBV28	NA
TGTGCCAGCTCTTTGGGCGACTCCTACAATGAGCAGTTCTTC	CASSLGDSYNEQFF	NA	TRBJ2-1	TRBV11-3	NA
TGTGCCACCAGCATAAGTAACTATGGCTACACCTTC	CATSISNYGYTF	NA	TRBJ1-2	TRBV15	NA
TGTGCCAGCAGTTACGGACAGGGTCTCTACGAGCAGTACTTC	CASSYGQGLYEQYF	TRBD1	TRBJ2-7	TRBV6-5	NA
TGTGCCAGCAGCCGAAGTGGGACAGGGCAGGAGAAACTGTTTTTT	CASSRSGTGQEKLFF	TRBD1	TRBJ1-4	TRBV7-6	NA
TGTGCCAGCAGTTCTGGGAACTACAATGAGCAGTTCTTC	CASSSGNYNEQFF	NA	TRBJ2-1	TRBV28	NA
TGTGCCAGCAGCCTTAGCGGGAGGGCCTACAATGAGCAGTTCTTC	CASSLSGRAYNEQFF	TRBD2	TRBJ2-1	TRBV5-4	NA
TGTGCCAGCTCACTCGGACTAGCGGGGCCCTACGAGCAGTACTTC	CASSLGLAGPYEQYF	TRBD2	TRBJ2-7	TRBV18	once
TGTGCCAGCAGCTTGACAGTTGGAAGCTCCTACGAGCAGTACTTC	CASSLTVGSSYEQYF	NA	TRBJ2-7	TRBV5-8	NA
TGTGCCAGTAGTATATCCCCAGGGAGTGGCTACACCTTC	CASSISPGSGYTF	NA	TRBJ1-2	TRBV19	NA
TGTGCCAGCCTCGGGGTTGAACTTACCGGGGAGCTGTTTTTT	CASLGVELTGELFF	NA	TRBJ2-2	TRBV19	NA
TGTGCCAGCAGACGTGCCGGGACAGGGTCCTACGAGCAGTACTTC	CASRRAGTGSYEQYF	TRBD1	TRBJ2-7	TRBV25-1	NA
TGTGCCAGCAGCTTATCATCTGCGCATGAGCAGTTCTTC	CASSLSSAHEQFF	NA	TRBJ2-1	TRBV7-9	NA
TGTGCCAGCAGCCAAGGGGGGACTAGCGGAGTCTACAATGAGCAGTTCTTC	CASSQGGTSGVYNEQFF	TRBD2	TRBJ2-1	TRBV4-2	NA
TGTGCCAGCAGCTCTTCCGGGACAGGGGGACCGAACACTGAAGCTTTCTTT	CASSSSGTGGPNTEAFF	TRBD1	TRBJ1-1	TRBV2	NA
TGTGCCAGCAGCGGGAGGGGGGCCTCCTACAATGAGCAGTTCTTC	CASSGRGASYNEQFF	NA	TRBJ2-1	TRBV7-8	NA
TGTGCCAGCAGTGTTGGGCTTGCCGCAACTAATGAAAAACTGTTTTTT	CASSVGLAATNEKLFF	NA	TRBJ1-4	TRBV6-1	NA